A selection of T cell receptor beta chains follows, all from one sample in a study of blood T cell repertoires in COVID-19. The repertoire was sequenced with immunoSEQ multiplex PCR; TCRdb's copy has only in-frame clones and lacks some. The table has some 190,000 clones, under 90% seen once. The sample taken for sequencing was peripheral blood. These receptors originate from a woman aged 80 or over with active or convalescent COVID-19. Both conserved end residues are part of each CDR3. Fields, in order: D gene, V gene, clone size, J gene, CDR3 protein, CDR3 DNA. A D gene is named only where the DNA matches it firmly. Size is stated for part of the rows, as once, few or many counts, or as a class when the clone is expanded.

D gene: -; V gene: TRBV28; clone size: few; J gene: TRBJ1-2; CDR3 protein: CASSLALPYGYTF; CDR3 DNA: TGTGCCAGCAGTTTGGCCTTACCCTATGGCTACACCTTC
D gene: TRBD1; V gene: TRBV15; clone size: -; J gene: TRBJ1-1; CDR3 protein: CATSSQGGTEAFF; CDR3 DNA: TGTGCCACCAGCTCCCAGGGGGGAACTGAAGCTTTCTTT
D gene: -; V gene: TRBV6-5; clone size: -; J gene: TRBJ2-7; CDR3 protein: CASRSASYEQYF; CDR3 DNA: TGTGCCAGCAGATCCGCGTCCTACGAGCAGTACTTC
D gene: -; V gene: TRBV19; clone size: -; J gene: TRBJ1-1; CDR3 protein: CASSGRWTGDTEAFF; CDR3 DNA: TGTGCCAGTTCGGGGCGGTGGACGGGGGACACTGAAGCTTTCTTT
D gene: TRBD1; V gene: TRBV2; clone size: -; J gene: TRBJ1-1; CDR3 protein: CASRPNRGQGFKVEAFF; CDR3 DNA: TGTGCCAGCAGACCCAATCGAGGACAGGGGTTCAAAGTGGAGGCTTTCTTT
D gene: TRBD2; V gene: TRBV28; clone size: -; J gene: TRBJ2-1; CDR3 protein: CASSLLEEGGNEQFF; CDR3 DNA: TGTGCCAGCAGTTTACTCGAGGAGGGAGGGAATGAGCAGTTCTTC
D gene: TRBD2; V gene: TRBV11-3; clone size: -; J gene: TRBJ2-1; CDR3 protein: CASSLSGVGNEQFF; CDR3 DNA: TGTGCCAGCAGCTTAAGCGGGGTGGGCAATGAGCAGTTCTTC
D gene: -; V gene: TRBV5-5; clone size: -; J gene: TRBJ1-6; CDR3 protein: CASSLEVRFNSPLHF; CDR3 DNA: TGTGCCAGCAGCTTGGAAGTCCGGTTCAATTCACCCCTCCACTTT
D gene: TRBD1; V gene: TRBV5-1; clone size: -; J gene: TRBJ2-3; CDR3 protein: CASRRDRGSADTQYF; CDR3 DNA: TGCGCCAGCCGAAGGGACAGGGGGTCGGCAGATACGCAGTATTTT
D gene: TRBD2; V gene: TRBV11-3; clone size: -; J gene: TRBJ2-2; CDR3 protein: CASSLVLAGIGELFF; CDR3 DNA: TGTGCCAGCAGCTTAGTCCTAGCGGGTATCGGGGAGCTGTTTTTT
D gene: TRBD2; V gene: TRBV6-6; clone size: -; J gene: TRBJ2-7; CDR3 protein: CASSFLSGPTTSEQYF; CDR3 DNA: TGTGCCAGCAGTTTCCTTAGCGGGCCCACAACCTCCGAGCAGTACTTC
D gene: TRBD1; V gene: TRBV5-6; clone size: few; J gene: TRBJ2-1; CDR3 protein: CASSFRQGSSYNEQFF; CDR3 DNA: TGTGCCAGCAGCTTTCGACAGGGGAGCTCCTACAATGAGCAGTTCTTC
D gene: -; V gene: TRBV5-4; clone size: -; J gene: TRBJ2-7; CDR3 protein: CASSARGGGGYEQYF; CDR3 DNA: TGTGCCAGCAGCGCCCGAGGGGGGGGCGGGTACGAGCAGTACTTC
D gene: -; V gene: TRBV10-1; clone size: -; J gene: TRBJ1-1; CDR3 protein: CASSESLGENTEAFF; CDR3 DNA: TGCGCCAGCAGTGAGTCGTTAGGGGAGAACACTGAAGCTTTCTTT
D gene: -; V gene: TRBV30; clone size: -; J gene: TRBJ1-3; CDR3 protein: CAWSQSPSGNTIYF; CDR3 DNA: TGTGCCTGGAGTCAGTCGCCCTCTGGAAACACCATATATTTT
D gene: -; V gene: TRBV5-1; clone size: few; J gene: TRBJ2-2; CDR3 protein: CASSLDGVGRDTGELFF; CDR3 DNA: TGCGCCAGCAGCTTGGACGGGGTTGGTAGGGACACCGGGGAGCTGTTTTTT
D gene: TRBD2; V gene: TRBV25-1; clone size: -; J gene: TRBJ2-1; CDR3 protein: CASSTQGGGNEQFF; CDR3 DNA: TGTGCCAGCAGTACCCAAGGCGGGGGCAATGAGCAGTTCTTC
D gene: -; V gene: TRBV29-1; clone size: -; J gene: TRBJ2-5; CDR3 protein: CSVLRRRQETQYF; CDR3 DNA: TGCAGCGTTCTCCGTAGGCGGCAAGAGACCCAGTACTTC
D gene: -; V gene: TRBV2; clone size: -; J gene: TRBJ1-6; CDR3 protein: CASSLMGRDSPLHF; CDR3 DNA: TGTGCCAGCAGCCTCATGGGTCGGGATTCACCCCTCCACTTT
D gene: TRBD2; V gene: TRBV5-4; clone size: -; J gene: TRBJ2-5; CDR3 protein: CASSSQRETQETQYF; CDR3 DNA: TGTGCCAGCAGCTCCCAGCGGGAGACCCAAGAGACCCAGTACTTC
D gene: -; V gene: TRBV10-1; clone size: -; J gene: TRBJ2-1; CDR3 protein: CASSDAVYNEQFF; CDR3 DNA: TGCGCCAGCAGTGATGCGGTCTACAATGAGCAGTTCTTC
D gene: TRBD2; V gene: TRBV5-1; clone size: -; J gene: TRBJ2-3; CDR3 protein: CASSPPTSGSSDTQYF; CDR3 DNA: TGCGCCAGCAGCCCGCCGACTAGCGGGAGTTCAGATACGCAGTATTTT
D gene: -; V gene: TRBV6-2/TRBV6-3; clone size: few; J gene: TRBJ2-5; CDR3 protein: CASSSFRAGTQYF; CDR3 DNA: TGTGCCAGCAGTTCCTTCAGGGCCGGGACCCAGTACTTC
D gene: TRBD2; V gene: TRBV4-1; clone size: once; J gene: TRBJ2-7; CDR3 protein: CASSLLAGAGYEQYF; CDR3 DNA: TGCGCCAGCAGCCTACTAGCGGGAGCAGGGTACGAGCAGTACTTC
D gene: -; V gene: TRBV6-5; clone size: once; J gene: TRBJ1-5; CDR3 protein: CASRQGHQPQHF; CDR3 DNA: TGTGCCAGCAGACAGGGCCATCAGCCCCAGCATTTT
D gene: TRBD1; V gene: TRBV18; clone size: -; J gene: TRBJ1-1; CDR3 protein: CASSPLIMTGATNTEAFF; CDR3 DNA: TGTGCCAGCTCACCGCTCATAATGACAGGGGCTACGAACACTGAAGCTTTCTTT
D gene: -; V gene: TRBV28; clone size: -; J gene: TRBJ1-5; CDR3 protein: CASSLEQSNQPQHF; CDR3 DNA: TGTGCCAGCAGTTTAGAACAGAGCAATCAGCCCCAGCATTTT
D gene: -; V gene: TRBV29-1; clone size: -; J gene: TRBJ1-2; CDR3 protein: CSVRQGPPYDGYTF; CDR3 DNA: TGCAGCGTTCGCCAGGGCCCGCCGTACGATGGCTACACCTTC
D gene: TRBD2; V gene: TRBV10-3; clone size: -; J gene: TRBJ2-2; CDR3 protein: CAISASLAGDTGELFF; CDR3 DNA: TGTGCCATCAGTGCCTCACTAGCGGGAGACACCGGGGAGCTGTTTTTT
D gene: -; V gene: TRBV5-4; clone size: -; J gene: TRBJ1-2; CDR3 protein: CASSSDTAVDYGYTF; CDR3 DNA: TGTGCCAGCAGCAGTGACACCGCCGTGGACTATGGCTACACCTTC
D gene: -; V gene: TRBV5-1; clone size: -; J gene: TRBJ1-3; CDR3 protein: CASSLSTVSGNTIYF; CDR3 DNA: TGCGCCAGCAGCTTGTCAACAGTCTCTGGAAACACCATATATTTT
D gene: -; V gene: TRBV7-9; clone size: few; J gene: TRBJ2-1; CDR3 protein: CASSQISDPQMGNEQFF; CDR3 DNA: TGTGCCAGCAGCCAGATAAGCGACCCCCAGATGGGCAATGAGCAGTTCTTC
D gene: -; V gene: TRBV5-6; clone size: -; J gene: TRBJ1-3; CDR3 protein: CASSLPTAYRSSGNTIYF; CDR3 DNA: TGTGCCAGCAGCCTACCAACAGCCTACCGAAGCTCTGGAAACACCATATATTTT
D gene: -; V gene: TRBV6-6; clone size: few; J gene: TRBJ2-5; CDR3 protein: CASSAQNRAEETQYF; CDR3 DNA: TGTGCCAGCAGTGCCCAAAACAGGGCTGAAGAGACCCAGTACTTC
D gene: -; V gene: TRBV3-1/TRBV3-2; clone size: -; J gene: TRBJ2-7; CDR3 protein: CASSQEYPSRLASSRQYF; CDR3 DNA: TGTGCCAGCAGCCAAGAATATCCTTCTAGGCTAGCGAGTTCCCGGCAGTACTTC
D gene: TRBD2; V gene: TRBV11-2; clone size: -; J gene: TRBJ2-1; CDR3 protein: CASSSLAAGNYNEQFF; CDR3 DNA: TGTGCCAGCAGCTCCCTGGCAGCGGGAAACTACAATGAGCAGTTCTTC
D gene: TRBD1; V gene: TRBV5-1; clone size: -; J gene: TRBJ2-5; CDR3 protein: CASSERSQQGAGETQYF; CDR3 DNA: TGCGCCAGCAGCGAACGAAGCCAACAGGGGGCCGGGGAGACCCAGTACTTC
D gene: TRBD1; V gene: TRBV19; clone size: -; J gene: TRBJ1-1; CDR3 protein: CASSRRTGGMNTEAFF; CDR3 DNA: TGTGCCAGTAGTAGGCGGACAGGGGGCATGAACACTGAAGCTTTCTTT
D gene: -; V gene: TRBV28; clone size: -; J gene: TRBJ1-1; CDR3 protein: CASLRGNTEAFF; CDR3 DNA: TGTGCCAGCCTTCGGGGGAACACTGAAGCTTTCTTT
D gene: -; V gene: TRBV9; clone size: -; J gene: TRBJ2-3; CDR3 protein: CASNLNTDTQYF; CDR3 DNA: TGTGCCAGCAACCTAAACACAGATACGCAGTATTTT
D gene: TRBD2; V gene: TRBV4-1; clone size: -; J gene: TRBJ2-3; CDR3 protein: CASSQGQLAGGRGTQYF; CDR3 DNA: TGCGCCAGCAGCCAAGGGCAACTAGCGGGAGGGCGGGGTACGCAGTATTTT
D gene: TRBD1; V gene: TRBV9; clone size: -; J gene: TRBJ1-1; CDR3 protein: CASSVGNRGLTEAFF; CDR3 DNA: TGTGCCAGCAGCGTGGGGAATAGGGGGCTCACTGAAGCTTTCTTT
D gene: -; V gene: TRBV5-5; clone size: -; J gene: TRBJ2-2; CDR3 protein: CASSYYSGNTGELFF; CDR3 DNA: TGTGCCAGCAGCTATTACAGCGGGAACACCGGGGAGCTGTTTTTT